The rows below give T cell receptor beta chains drawn from one sample of a study of cytotoxic CD8 clonotypes in ibrutinib-treated CLL. Profiling relied on immunoSEQ multiplex PCR, and the TCRdb table lists in-frame clones only, not all of them. The table lists about 89,000 clones, around four fifths of them singletons. The sample consisted of PBMCs, taken after 12 months of ibrutinib treatment. These receptors were collected from a human donor with chronic lymphocytic leukemia. Each CDR3 is given with its conserved first and last residue. Fields, in order: clone size, J gene, V gene, D gene, CDR3 protein, CDR3 DNA. A D gene is named only where the DNA matches it firmly. Rows may omit the clone size; those that give it use once, few, many or a size class.

>NA|TRBJ2-3|TRBV6-1|NA
CASSDGGVLDTQYF
TGTGCCAGCAGTGATGGAGGGGTATTGGATACGCAGTATTTT
>NA|TRBJ1-4|TRBV7-9|NA
CASSATTNEKLFF
TGTGCCAGCAGCGCAACAACTAATGAAAAACTGTTTTTT
>NA|TRBJ2-7|TRBV6-5|NA
CASSYSRLRNEQYF
TGTGCCAGCAGTTACTCGAGGTTACGGAACGAGCAGTACTTC
>NA|TRBJ2-7|TRBV30|NA
CAWSDSRYEQYF
TGTGCCTGGAGTGACAGTCGCTACGAGCAGTACTTC
>NA|TRBJ2-3|TRBV7-9|NA
CASSPNTDTQYF
TGTGCCAGCAGCCCCAACACAGATACGCAGTATTTT
>NA|TRBJ2-7|TRBV28|NA
CASSLLDRSYEQYF
TGTGCCAGCAGTTTGCTGGACAGATCCTACGAGCAGTACTTC
>NA|TRBJ2-7|TRBV6-1|TRBD1
CASSWTGKGEQYF
TGTGCCAGCAGTTGGACAGGGAAGGGCGAGCAGTACTTC
>once|TRBJ1-3|TRBV4-1|NA
CASSQEVPTSGNTIYF
TGCGCCAGCAGCCAAGAAGTGCCAACTTCTGGAAACACCATATATTTT
>NA|TRBJ1-1|TRBV5-1|NA
CASTYGDEMNTEAFF
TGCGCCAGCACCTACGGGGACGAAATGAACACTGAAGCTTTCTTT
>NA|TRBJ2-2|TRBV11-3|NA
CASSLSDLTRGGELFF
TGTGCCAGCAGCTTGTCGGACCTAACAAGGGGCGGGGAGCTGTTTTTT
>NA|TRBJ2-7|TRBV7-3|TRBD2
CASSGLAGSEQYF
TGTGCCAGCAGTGGACTAGCGGGGAGTGAGCAGTACTTC
>once|TRBJ2-3|TRBV19|TRBD2
CASSIKAGADTQYF
TGTGCCAGTAGTATTAAGGCGGGGGCAGATACGCAGTATTTT
>many|TRBJ2-1|TRBV4-1|TRBD2
CASSQTSGGFNEQFF
TGCGCCAGCAGCCAAACTAGCGGGGGCTTCAATGAGCAGTTCTTC
>NA|TRBJ1-1|TRBV18|NA
CASSQTGTSMNTEAFF
TGTGCCAGCTCTCAGACCGGGACTTCCATGAACACTGAAGCTTTCTTT
>NA|TRBJ2-2|TRBV7-3|NA
CASSNRQILNTGELFF
TGTGCCAGCAGCAATAGACAGATTCTGAACACCGGGGAGCTGTTTTTT
>NA|TRBJ2-5|TRBV27|NA
CAGGGAEETQYF
TGTGCGGGAGGGGGGGCGGAAGAGACCCAGTACTTC
>NA|TRBJ2-7|TRBV5-1|NA
CASTRGSSYEQYF
TGCGCCAGCACCCGCGGCAGCTCCTACGAGCAGTACTTC
>NA|TRBJ2-5|TRBV18|TRBD2
CASSPGGGARETQYF
TGTGCCAGCTCACCAGGCGGGGGGGCGCGAGAGACCCAGTACTTC
>NA|TRBJ1-2|TRBV29-1|TRBD1
CSVGVGTANYGYTF
TGCAGCGTTGGGGTCGGGACAGCCAACTATGGCTACACCTTC
>NA|TRBJ2-7|TRBV11-1|TRBD1
CASKDRGASYEQYF
TGTGCCAGCAAAGACAGGGGCGCATCCTACGAGCAGTACTTC
>NA|TRBJ2-7|TRBV27|TRBD1
CASSLRQGQDEQYF
TGTGCCAGCAGTTTAAGACAGGGGCAGGACGAGCAGTACTTC
>NA|TRBJ1-5|TRBV6-1|TRBD1
CASSKPGTGYQPQHF
TGTGCCAGCAGTAAACCCGGGACAGGGTATCAGCCCCAGCATTTT
>NA|TRBJ1-2|TRBV19|NA
CASSIQATGYGYTF
TGTGCCAGTAGTATTCAGGCTACAGGCTATGGCTACACCTTC
>NA|TRBJ2-1|TRBV6-6|NA
CASSAMASSYNEQFF
TGTGCCAGCAGTGCAATGGCGAGCTCCTACAATGAGCAGTTCTTC
>NA|TRBJ2-2|TRBV7-6|NA
CASSFGGTNTGELFF
TGTGCCAGCAGCTTTGGCGGAACGAACACCGGGGAGCTGTTTTTT
>NA|TRBJ1-4|TRBV6-1|NA
CASSESSGAVRREKLFF
TGTGCCAGCAGTGAATCATCCGGGGCAGTACGTAGGGAAAAACTGTTTTTT
>NA|TRBJ2-1|TRBV7-6|NA
CASSSLQGNNEQFF
TGTGCCAGCAGCTCCCTCCAGGGAAACAATGAGCAGTTCTTC
>once|TRBJ2-3|TRBV15|NA
CATRQSISTDTQYF
TGTGCCACCAGGCAGTCAATTAGCACAGATACGCAGTATTTT
>few|TRBJ1-2|TRBV2|NA
CASSPIGQGGGGYTF
TGTGCCAGCAGTCCAATTGGACAAGGGGGTGGCGGCTACACCTTC
>NA|TRBJ2-6|TRBV11-3|NA
CASSLEGRTISGANVLTF
TGTGCCAGCAGCTTAGAGGGTAGGACAATCTCTGGGGCCAACGTCCTGACTTTC
>NA|TRBJ2-3|TRBV18|NA
CASSPMRKAAASTDTQYF
TGTGCCAGCTCACCCATGAGGAAGGCGGCAGCTAGCACAGATACGCAGTATTTT
>NA|TRBJ1-2|TRBV30|NA
CAWSVPGFPWGYTF
TGTGCCTGGAGTGTCCCAGGGTTCCCCTGGGGCTACACCTTC
>once|TRBJ2-5|TRBV7-9|NA
CASSFGGGQQETQYF
TGTGCCAGCAGCTTCGGGGGAGGACAGCAAGAGACCCAGTACTTC
>NA|TRBJ1-2|TRBV7-2|TRBD1
CASSWGQTASSGYTF
TGTGCCAGCAGCTGGGGACAGACCGCCTCCTCTGGCTACACCTTC
>few|TRBJ2-7|TRBV25-1|NA
CASRHPGSGYEQYF
TGTGCCAGCAGACACCCCGGTAGCGGCTACGAGCAGTACTTC
>NA|TRBJ2-5|TRBV5-8|NA
CASHRGVETQYF
TGTGCCAGCCATCGTGGAGTGGAGACCCAGTACTTC
>NA|TRBJ2-2|TRBV10-1|NA
CAAGASNTGELFF
TGCGCCGCTGGAGCTAGTAACACCGGGGAGCTGTTTTTT